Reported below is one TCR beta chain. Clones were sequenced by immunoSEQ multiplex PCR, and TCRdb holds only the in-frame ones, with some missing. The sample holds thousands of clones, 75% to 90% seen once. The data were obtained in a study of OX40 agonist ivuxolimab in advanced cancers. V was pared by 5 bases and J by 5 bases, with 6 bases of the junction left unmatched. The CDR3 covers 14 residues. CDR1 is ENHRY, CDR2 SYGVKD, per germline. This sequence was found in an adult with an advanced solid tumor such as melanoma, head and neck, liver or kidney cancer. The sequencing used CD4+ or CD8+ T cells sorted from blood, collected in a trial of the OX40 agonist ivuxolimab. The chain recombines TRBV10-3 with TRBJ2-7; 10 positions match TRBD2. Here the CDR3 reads CAISPRLAGDEQYF. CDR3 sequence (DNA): TGTGCCATCAGTCCAAGGCTAGCGGGAGACGAGCAGTACTTC.